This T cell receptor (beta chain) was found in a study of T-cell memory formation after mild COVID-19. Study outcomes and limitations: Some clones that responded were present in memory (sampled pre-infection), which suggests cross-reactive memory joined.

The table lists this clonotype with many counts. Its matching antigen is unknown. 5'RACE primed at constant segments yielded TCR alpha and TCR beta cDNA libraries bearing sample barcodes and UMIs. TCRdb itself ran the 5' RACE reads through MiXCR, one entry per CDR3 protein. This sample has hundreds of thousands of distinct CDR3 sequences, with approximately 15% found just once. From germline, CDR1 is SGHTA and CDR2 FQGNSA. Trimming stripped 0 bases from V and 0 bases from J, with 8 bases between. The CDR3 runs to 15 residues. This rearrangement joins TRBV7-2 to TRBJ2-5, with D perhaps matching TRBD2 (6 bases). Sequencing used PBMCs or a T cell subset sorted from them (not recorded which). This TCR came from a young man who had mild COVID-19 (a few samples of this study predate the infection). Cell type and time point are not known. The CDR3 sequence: CASSLAGGYQETQYF. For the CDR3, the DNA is TGTGCCAGCAGCTTAGCTGGGGGGTACCAAGAGACCCAGTACTTC.